A selection of T cell receptor beta chains follows, all from one sample in a study of blood T cell repertoires in COVID-19. Some clones are missing from TCRdb's copy, which holds only in-frame ones; the method was immunoSEQ multiplex PCR. Of 250,000 to 350,000 clones listed, around 81% are singletons. The sample comprised peripheral blood. Source of these receptors: a woman aged 45-65 years with active or convalescent COVID-19. The CDR3 runs from the conserved cysteine through the conserved F or W. D genes are given only for firm matches. Where a row states a size, it is once, few, many or the class of an expanded clone; other rows omit it.

size	V	D	J	CDR3	DNA
.	TRBV5-1	TRBD1	TRBJ1-2	CASSLGQGTYGYTF	TGCGCCAGCAGCTTGGGACAGGGGACTTATGGCTACACCTTC
few	TRBV25-1	.	TRBJ1-4	CASSSRAPNEKLFF	TGTGCCAGCAGTTCGCGGGCCCCTAATGAAAAACTGTTTTTT
.	TRBV28	.	TRBJ1-4	CASSTFIVTGIGEKLFF	TGTGCCAGCAGTACATTTATCGTGACCGGGATAGGCGAAAAACTGTTTTTT
.	TRBV27	TRBD1	TRBJ1-1	CASSPDRGTPMNTEAFF	TGTGCCAGCAGTCCAGACAGGGGCACACCTATGAACACTGAAGCTTTCTTT
.	TRBV5-4	.	TRBJ2-1	CASSLEQGRWGGEQFF	TGTGCCAGCAGCTTAGAACAGGGGAGGTGGGGTGGTGAGCAGTTCTTC
once	TRBV18	TRBD1	TRBJ1-3	CASSPRTGVRNTIYF	TGTGCCAGCTCACCAAGGACAGGGGTCAGAAACACCATATATTTT
.	TRBV7-9	TRBD1	TRBJ1-3	CASSDRTGIGQNTIYF	TGTGCCAGCAGCGACCGGACAGGGATTGGTCAGAACACCATATATTTT
.	TRBV5-8	TRBD1	TRBJ1-2	CASSSPGQKNYGYTF	TGTGCCAGCAGCTCCCCGGGACAGAAAAACTATGGCTACACCTTC
.	TRBV12-3/TRBV12-4	TRBD1	TRBJ2-7	CASTSTGAEQYF	TGTGCCAGCACCTCGACAGGGGCCGAGCAGTACTTC
.	TRBV14	.	TRBJ1-2	CASSQDRGTLGGYTF	TGTGCCAGCAGCCAAGATCGGGGGACCCTCGGTGGCTACACCTTC
.	TRBV7-2	.	TRBJ1-1	CASSLVGGGTEAFF	TGTGCCAGCAGCTTAGTGGGGGGAGGCACTGAAGCTTTCTTT
.	TRBV2	TRBD2	TRBJ2-1	CATLKAAGGDNEQFF	TGTGCCACCCTCAAGGCAGCGGGAGGGGACAATGAGCAGTTCTTC
.	TRBV7-2	.	TRBJ1-2	CASSLDSGVGYGYTF	TGTGCCAGCAGCTTAGACAGCGGGGTCGGCTATGGCTACACCTTC
once	TRBV2	TRBD1	TRBJ1-1	CASSLTGGVKAFF	TGTGCCAGCAGTCTGACAGGGGGTGTAAAAGCTTTCTTT
.	TRBV19	.	TRBJ2-1	CASSPRGRYLNEQFF	TGTGCCAGTAGTCCAAGGGGTCGATACCTCAATGAGCAGTTCTTC
.	TRBV28	.	TRBJ1-5	CASSLAGVGGQPQHF	TGTGCCAGCAGTTTAGCAGGGGTTGGTGGCCAGCCCCAGCATTTT
.	TRBV6-6	.	TRBJ1-5	CASSLGLTNQPQHF	TGTGCCAGCAGTTTGGGACTGACCAATCAGCCCCAGCATTTT
once	TRBV15	TRBD2	TRBJ2-5	CATSGGSYQETQYF	TGTGCCACCTCTGGCGGGAGTTATCAAGAGACCCAGTACTTC
.	TRBV4-1	.	TRBJ1-2	CASSLSQQGWNGYTF	TGCGCCAGCAGCCTCTCCCAGCAGGGTTGGAATGGCTACACCTTC
once	TRBV3-1/TRBV3-2	TRBD2	TRBJ2-7	CASSQVQLAGEDEQYF	TGTGCCAGCAGCCAAGTACAACTAGCGGGAGAGGACGAGCAGTACTTC
.	TRBV13	TRBD1	TRBJ2-7	CASSPLRQGAYEQYF	TGTGCCAGCAGCCCACTAAGACAGGGGGCATACGAGCAGTACTTC
.	TRBV7-8	.	TRBJ1-6	CASSRGRDKYSPLHF	TGTGCCAGCAGCCGCGGCCGGGACAAGTATTCACCCCTCCACTTT
.	TRBV5-1	.	TRBJ2-2	CASSFAGNTGELFF	TGCGCCAGCAGCTTTGCAGGGAACACCGGGGAGCTGTTTTTT
.	TRBV6-6	TRBD2	TRBJ2-7	CASSYSGLAGEQYF	TGTGCCAGCAGTTACTCTGGACTAGCGGGAGAGCAGTACTTC
.	TRBV3-1/TRBV3-2	.	TRBJ2-1	CASSLTRSSYNEQFF	TGTGCCAGCAGCCTTACAAGGAGCTCCTACAATGAGCAGTTCTTC
.	TRBV5-1	.	TRBJ2-7	CASSPGGQGTYEQYF	TGCGCCAGCAGCCCTGGAGGTCAGGGGACCTACGAGCAGTACTTC
.	TRBV5-1	.	TRBJ2-1	CASSPDRWEVEQFF	TGCGCCAGCAGCCCGGACAGGTGGGAGGTGGAGCAGTTCTTC
.	TRBV5-1	.	TRBJ2-3	CASSFMGRAGGTDTQYF	TGCGCCAGCAGCTTCATGGGTAGGGCGGGCGGCACAGATACGCAGTATTTT
.	TRBV5-1	TRBD2	TRBJ2-7	CARSRGGTAGEQYF	TGCGCCCGCAGCCGGGGGGGTACGGCGGGCGAGCAGTACTTC
.	TRBV6-2/TRBV6-3	TRBD1	TRBJ2-2	CASSPTGPTGELFF	TGTGCCAGCAGCCCGACAGGGCCCACCGGGGAGCTGTTTTTT
.	TRBV19	.	TRBJ1-5	CASSSPTVPNNQPQHF	TGTGCCAGTAGTTCCCCGACAGTACCTAACAATCAGCCCCAGCATTTT
once	TRBV11-3	TRBD1	TRBJ2-3	CASSWGQGPTDTQYF	TGTGCCAGCAGCTGGGGACAGGGACCTACAGATACGCAGTATTTT
.	TRBV27	.	TRBJ2-1	CASSFGPGAGGGGQFF	.
.	TRBV5-1	.	TRBJ2-2	CASTNTGELFF	TGCGCCAGCACAAACACCGGGGAGCTGTTTTTT
.	TRBV7-2	.	TRBJ2-3	CASSLDRANTQYF	TGTGCCAGCAGCTTAGACAGGGCGAATACGCAGTATTTT
.	TRBV27	.	TRBJ1-1	CASSFSSTGQAFF	TGTGCCAGCAGTTTTAGTTCGACAGGCCAAGCTTTCTTT
.	TRBV27	TRBD2	TRBJ2-7	CASSLTSVSYEQYF	TGTGCCAGCAGCCTGACTAGCGTCTCCTACGAGCAGTACTTC
.	TRBV19	.	TRBJ1-1	CASSIDGVSEEWGMNTEAFF	TGTGCCAGTAGTATAGATGGGGTGTCAGAAGAGTGGGGCATGAACACTGAAGCTTTCTTT
.	TRBV6-4	.	TRBJ2-1	CASSVAGLGYNEQFF	TGTGCCAGCAGTGTTGCGGGGCTGGGGTACAATGAGCAGTTCTTC
few	TRBV10-3	TRBD1	TRBJ2-7	CAISEAGQGAYEQYF	TGTGCCATCAGTGAGGCAGGACAGGGGGCCTACGAGCAGTACTTC
.	TRBV11-2	.	TRBJ2-1	CASSLDRGSYNEQFF	TGTGCCAGCAGCTTAGATCGGGGCTCCTACAATGAGCAGTTCTTC
.	TRBV5-4	TRBD2	TRBJ2-1	CASSVGLAGGGNEQFF	TGTGCCAGCAGCGTAGGACTAGCGGGAGGAGGTAATGAGCAGTTCTTC
many	TRBV12-3/TRBV12-4	.	TRBJ2-7	CASRLAVSYEQYF	TGTGCCAGCAGACTAGCAGTCTCCTACGAGCAGTACTTC
.	TRBV7-9	.	TRBJ2-2	CASSSDGHVVTGELFF	TGTGCCAGCAGCTCCGATGGACACGTTGTCACCGGGGAGCTGTTTTTT
.	TRBV9	TRBD2	TRBJ2-2	CARTGLAGGPTSPGELFF	TGTGCCAGGACGGGACTAGCGGGAGGGCCTACCTCCCCCGGGGAGCTGTTTTTT
.	TRBV3-1/TRBV3-2	.	TRBJ1-5	CASSQESGGNQPQHF	TGTGCCAGCAGCCAAGAATCCGGGGGCAATCAGCCCCAGCATTTT
.	TRBV24-1	.	TRBJ2-3	CATSETGSPGRTDTQYF	TGTGCCACCAGTGAGACGGGGTCCCCAGGTCGCACAGATACGCAGTATTTT
.	TRBV5-4	TRBD2	TRBJ2-3	CASSSKRSGRRLDTQYF	TGTGCCAGCAGCTCCAAACGGAGCGGGAGACGACTAGATACGCAGTATTTT
.	TRBV27	TRBD1	TRBJ1-2	CASSPTGTGDGYTF	TGTGCCAGCAGTCCGACCGGGACAGGGGATGGCTACACCTTC
.	TRBV18	.	TRBJ2-5	CASKSGQETQYF	TGTGCCAGCAAGAGCGGACAAGAGACCCAGTACTTC
.	TRBV6-4	TRBD2	TRBJ2-2	CASSEVAGDTGELFF	TGTGCCAGCAGTGAAGTGGCGGGAGACACCGGGGAGCTGTTTTTT
once	TRBV6-5	.	TRBJ1-6	CASSYYGGSGNSPLHF	TGTGCCAGCAGTTACTATGGCGGATCGGGTAATTCACCCCTCCACTTT
.	TRBV11-2	TRBD1	TRBJ1-4	CASSLGGQARNEKLFF	TGTGCCAGCAGCTTAGGGGGACAGGCACGAAATGAAAAACTGTTTTTT